What follows describes a single TCR beta chain. Its antigen is undetermined. The germline V and J ends were trimmed by 1 base and 2 bases, with 14 bases remaining between them. The germline gives CDR1 SGHVS, CDR2 FNYEAQ. The CDR3 spans 16 residues. This entry comes from a study of cytomegalovirus exposure and HLA in healthy donors. Method: immunoSEQ multiplex PCR; TCRdb's copy keeps in-frame clones and lacks some. Of a few hundred thousand clones listed, roughly 88% are singletons. Regarding the study as a whole: The classifier was said to identify cytomegalovirus status with high specificity and sensitivity.

The source is a woman aged 18-29 years in good health and CMV-seronegative. This chain connects TRBV7-6 to TRBJ2-5, with D possibly matching TRBD2 (6 bases). The sequencing input was PBMCs. CDR3 protein: CASSLGWRAQQETQYF. The CDR3 region has the DNA TGTGCCAGCAGCTTAGGGTGGAGGGCACAGCAAGAGACCCAGTACTTC.